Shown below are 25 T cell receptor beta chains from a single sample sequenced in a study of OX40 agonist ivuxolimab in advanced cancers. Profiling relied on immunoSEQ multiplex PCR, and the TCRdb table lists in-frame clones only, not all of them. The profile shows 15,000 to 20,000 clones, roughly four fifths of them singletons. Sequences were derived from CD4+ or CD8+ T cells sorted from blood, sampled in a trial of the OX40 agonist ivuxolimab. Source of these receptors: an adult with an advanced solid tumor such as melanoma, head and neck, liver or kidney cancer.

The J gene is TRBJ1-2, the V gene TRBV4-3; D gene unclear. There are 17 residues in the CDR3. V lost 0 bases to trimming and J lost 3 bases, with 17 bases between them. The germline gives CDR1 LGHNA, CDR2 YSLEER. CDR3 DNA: TGCGCCAGCAGCCAAGATAGGATCGGCAGCCCGTACTATGGCTACACCTTC. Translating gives CASSQDRIGSPYYGYTF.

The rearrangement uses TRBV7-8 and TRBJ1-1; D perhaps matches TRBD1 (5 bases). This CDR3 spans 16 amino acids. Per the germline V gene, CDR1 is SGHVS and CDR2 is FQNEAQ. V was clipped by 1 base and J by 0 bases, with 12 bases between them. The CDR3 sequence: CASSLGVRGLNTEAFF. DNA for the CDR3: TGTGCCAGCAGCTTAGGAGTTCGGGGACTGAACACTGAAGCTTTCTTT. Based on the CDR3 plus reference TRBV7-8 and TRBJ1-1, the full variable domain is GAGVSQSPRYKVAKRGQDVALRCDPISGHVSLFWYQQALGQGPEFLTYFQNEAQLDKSGLPSDRFFAERPEGSVSTLKIQRTQQEDSAVYLCASSLGVRGLNTEAFFGQGTRLTVV.

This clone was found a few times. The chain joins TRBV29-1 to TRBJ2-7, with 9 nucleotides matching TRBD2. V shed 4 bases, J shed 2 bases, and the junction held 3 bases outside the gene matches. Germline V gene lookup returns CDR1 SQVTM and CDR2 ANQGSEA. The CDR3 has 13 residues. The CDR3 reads CSVGLADAYEQYF. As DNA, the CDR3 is TGCAGCGTTGGACTAGCGGACGCCTACGAGCAGTACTTC.

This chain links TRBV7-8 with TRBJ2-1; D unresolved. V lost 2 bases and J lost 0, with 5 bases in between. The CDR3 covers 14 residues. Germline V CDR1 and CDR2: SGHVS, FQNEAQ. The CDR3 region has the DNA TGTGCCAGCAGCTTACACAGCTCCTACAATGAGCAGTTCTTC. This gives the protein CASSLHSSYNEQFF. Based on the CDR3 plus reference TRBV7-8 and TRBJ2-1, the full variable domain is GAGVSQSPRYKVAKRGQDVALRCDPISGHVSLFWYQQALGQGPEFLTYFQNEAQLDKSGLPSDRFFAERPEGSVSTLKIQRTQQEDSAVYLCASSLHSSYNEQFFGPGTRLTVL.

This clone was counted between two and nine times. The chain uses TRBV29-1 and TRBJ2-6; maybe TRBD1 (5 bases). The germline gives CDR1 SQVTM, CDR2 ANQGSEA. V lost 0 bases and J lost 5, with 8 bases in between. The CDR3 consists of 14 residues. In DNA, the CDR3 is TGCAGCGTTGAAGATAGGACACGGGCCAACGTCCTGACTTTC. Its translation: CSVEDRTRANVLTF. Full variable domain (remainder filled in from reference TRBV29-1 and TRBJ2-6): SAVISQKPSRDICQRGTSLTIQCQVDSQVTMMFWYRQQPGQSLTLIATANQGSEATYESGFVIDKFPISRPNLTFSTLTVSNMSPEDSSIYLCSVEDRTRANVLTFGAGSRLTVL.

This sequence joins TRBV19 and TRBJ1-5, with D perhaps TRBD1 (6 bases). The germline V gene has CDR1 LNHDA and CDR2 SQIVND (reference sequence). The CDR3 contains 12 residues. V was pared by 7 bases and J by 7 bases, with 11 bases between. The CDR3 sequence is CASTQGGQPQHF. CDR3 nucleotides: TGTGCCAGTACCCAAGGGGGGCAGCCCCAGCATTTT.

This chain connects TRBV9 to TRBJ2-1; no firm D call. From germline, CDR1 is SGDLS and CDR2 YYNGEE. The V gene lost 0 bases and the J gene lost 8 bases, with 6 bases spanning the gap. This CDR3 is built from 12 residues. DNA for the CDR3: TGTGCCAGCAGCGTAGTGGACCATGAGCAGTTCTTC. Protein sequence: CASSVVDHEQFF.

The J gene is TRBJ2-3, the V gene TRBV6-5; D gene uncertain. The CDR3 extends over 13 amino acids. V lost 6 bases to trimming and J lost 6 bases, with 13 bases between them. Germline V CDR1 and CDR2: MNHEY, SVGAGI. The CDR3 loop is CASRLSPLDTQYF. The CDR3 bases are TGTGCCAGCAGACTTTCCCCGTTGGATACGCAGTATTTT.

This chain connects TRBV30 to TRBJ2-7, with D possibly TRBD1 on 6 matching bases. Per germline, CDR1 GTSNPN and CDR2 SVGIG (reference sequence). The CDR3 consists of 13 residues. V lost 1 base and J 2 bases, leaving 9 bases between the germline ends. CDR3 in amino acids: CAWSAGQTYEQYF. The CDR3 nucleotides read TGTGCCTGGAGTGCCGGACAGACCTACGAGCAGTACTTC.

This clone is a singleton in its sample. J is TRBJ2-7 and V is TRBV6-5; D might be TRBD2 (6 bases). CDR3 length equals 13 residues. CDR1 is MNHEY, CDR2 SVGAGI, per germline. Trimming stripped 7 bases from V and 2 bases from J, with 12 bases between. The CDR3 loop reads CASKEGSTYEQYF. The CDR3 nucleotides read TGTGCCAGCAAGGAGGGATCTACCTACGAGCAGTACTTC.

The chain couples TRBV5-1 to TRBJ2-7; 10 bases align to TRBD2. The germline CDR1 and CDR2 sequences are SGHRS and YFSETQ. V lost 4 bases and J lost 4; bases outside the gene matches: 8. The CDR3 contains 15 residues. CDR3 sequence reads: CASSIASGSGYEQYF. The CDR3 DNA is TGCGCCAGCAGCATCGCTAGCGGGAGTGGTTACGAGCAGTACTTC.

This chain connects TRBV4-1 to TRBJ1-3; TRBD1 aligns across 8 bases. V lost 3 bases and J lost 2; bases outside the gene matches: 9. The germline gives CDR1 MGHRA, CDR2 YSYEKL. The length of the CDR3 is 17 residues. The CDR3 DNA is TGCGCCAGCAGCCAGGACGACAGGGGTTCCCCTGGAAACACCATATATTTT. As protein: CASSQDDRGSPGNTIYF.

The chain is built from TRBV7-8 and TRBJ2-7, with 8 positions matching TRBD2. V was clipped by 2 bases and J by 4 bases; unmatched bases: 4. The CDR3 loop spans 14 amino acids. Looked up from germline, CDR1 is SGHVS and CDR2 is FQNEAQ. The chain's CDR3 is CASSLTGGGYEQYF. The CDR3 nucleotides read TGTGCCAGCAGCTTAACCGGGGGGGGGTACGAGCAGTACTTC.

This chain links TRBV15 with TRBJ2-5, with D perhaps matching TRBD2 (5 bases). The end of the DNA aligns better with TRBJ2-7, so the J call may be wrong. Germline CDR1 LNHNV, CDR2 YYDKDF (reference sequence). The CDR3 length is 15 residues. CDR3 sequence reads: CATSRVKGVLHEQYF. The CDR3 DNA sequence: TGTGCCACCAGCAGAGTAAAGGGAGTTCTCCACGAGCAGTACTTC.

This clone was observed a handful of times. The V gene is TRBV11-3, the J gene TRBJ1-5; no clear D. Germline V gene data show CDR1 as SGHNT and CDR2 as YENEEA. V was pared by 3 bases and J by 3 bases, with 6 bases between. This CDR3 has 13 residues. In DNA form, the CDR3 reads TGTGCCAGCAGCTTTGGTATCAATCAGCCCCAGCATTTT. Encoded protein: CASSFGINQPQHF.

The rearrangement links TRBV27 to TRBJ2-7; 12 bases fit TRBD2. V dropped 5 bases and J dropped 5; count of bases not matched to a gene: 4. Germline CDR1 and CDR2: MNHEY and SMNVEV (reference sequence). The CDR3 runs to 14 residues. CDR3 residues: CASSPRLAGDEQYF. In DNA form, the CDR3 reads TGTGCCAGCAGTCCGAGACTAGCGGGAGACGAGCAGTACTTC.

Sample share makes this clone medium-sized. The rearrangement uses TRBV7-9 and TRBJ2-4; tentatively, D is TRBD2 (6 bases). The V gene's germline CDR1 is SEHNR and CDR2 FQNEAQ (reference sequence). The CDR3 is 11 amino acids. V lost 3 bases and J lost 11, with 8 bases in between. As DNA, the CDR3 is TGTGCCAGCAGCTTTGGGGAGGTTCAGTACTTC. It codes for CASSFGEVQYF.

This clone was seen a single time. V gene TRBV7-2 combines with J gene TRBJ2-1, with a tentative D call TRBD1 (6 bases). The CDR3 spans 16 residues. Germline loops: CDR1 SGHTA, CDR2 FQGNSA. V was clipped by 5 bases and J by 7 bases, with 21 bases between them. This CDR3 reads CASSPSGGFNQNEQFF. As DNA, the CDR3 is TGTGCCAGCAGCCCAAGTGGGGGCTTTAACCAAAATGAGCAGTTCTTC. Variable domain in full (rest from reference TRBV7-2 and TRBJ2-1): GAGVSQSPSNKVTEKGKDVELRCDPISGHTALYWYRQSLGQGLEFLIYFQGNSAPDKSGLPSDRFSAERTGGSVSTLTIQRTQQEDSAVYLCASSPSGGFNQNEQFFGPGTRLTVL.

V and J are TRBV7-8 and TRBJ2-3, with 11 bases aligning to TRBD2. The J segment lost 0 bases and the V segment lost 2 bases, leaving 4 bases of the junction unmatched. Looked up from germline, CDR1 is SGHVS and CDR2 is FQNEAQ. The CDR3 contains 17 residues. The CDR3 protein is CASSLIAGGPSTDTQYF. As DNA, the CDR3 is TGTGCCAGCAGCTTAATAGCGGGAGGGCCTAGCACAGATACGCAGTATTTT.

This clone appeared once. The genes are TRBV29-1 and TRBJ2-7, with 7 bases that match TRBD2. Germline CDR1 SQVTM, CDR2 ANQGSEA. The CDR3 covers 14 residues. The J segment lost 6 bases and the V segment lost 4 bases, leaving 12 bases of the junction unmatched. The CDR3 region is CSVVGLGATAEQYF. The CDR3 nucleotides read TGCAGCGTTGTAGGACTAGGAGCGACGGCCGAGCAGTACTTC.

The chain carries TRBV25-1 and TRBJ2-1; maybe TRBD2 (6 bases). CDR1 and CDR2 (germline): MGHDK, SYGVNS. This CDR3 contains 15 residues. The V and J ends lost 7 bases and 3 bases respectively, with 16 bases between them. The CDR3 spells CASKEGTGLYNEQFF. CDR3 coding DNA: TGTGCCAGCAAAGAAGGGACTGGACTCTACAATGAGCAGTTCTTC.

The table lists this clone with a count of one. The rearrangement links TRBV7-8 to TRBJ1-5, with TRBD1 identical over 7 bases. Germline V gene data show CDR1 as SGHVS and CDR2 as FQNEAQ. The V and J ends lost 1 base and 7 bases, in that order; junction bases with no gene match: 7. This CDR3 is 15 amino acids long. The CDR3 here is CASSLGVTGYQPQHF. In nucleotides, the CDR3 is TGTGCCAGCAGCTTAGGAGTGACAGGGTACCAGCCCCAGCATTTT.

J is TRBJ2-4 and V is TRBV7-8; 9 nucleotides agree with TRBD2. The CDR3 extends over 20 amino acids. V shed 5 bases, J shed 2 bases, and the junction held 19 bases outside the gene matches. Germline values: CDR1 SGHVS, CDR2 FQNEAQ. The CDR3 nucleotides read TGTGCCAGCAGCCCAAAGGGCGGGAGGGCCGTGGGCGGTACCAAAAACATTCAGTACTTC. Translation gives CASSPKGGRAVGGTKNIQYF.

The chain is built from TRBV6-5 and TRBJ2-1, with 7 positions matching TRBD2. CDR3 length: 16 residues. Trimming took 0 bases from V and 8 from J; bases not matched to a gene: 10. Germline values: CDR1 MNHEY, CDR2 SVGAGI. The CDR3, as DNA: TGTGCCAGCAGTTACTCTGGGGGGAGGGCCAGAGATGAGCAGTTCTTC. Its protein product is CASSYSGGRARDEQFF.

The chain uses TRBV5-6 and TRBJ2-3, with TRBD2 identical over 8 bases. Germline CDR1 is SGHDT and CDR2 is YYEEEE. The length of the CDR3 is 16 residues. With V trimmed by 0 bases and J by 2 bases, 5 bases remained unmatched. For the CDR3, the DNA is TGTGCCAGCAGCTTGGTTGTGCGGGAGGCCACAGATACGCAGTATTTT. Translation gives CASSLVVREATDTQYF.